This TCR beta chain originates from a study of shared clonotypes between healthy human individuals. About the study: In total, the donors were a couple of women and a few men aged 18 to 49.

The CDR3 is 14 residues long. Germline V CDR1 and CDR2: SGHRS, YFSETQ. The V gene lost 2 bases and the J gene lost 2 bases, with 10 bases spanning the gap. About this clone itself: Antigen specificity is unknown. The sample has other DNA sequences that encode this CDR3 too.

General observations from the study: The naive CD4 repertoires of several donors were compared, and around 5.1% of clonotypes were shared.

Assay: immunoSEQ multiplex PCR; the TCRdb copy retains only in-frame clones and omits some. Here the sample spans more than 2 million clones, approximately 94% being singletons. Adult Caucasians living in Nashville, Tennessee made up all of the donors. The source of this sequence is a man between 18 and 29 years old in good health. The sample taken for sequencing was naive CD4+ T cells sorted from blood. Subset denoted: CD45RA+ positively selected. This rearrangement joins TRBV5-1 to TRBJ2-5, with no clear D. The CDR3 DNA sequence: TGCGCCAGCAGCTTTCGGACCAGACAAGAGACCCAGTACTTC. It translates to CASSFRTRQETQYF.